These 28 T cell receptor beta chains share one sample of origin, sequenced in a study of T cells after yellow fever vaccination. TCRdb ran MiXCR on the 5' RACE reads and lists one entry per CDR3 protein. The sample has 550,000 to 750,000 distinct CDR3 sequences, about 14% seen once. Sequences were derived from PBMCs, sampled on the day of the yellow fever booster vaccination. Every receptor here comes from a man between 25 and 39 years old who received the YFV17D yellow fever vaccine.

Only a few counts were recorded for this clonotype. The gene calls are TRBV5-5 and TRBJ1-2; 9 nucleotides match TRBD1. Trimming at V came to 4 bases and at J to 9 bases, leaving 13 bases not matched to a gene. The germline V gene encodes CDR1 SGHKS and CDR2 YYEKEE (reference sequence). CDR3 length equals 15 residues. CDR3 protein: CASSQGPGQGISYTF. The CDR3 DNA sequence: TGTGCCAGCAGCCAGGGGCCGGGACAGGGTATTAGCTACACCTTC.

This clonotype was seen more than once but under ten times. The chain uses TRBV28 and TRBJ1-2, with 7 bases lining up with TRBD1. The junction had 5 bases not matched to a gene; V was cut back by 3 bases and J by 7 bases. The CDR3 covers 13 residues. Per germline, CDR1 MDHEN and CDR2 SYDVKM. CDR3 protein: CASSFKGARGYTF. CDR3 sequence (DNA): TGTGCCAGCAGTTTTAAGGGGGCGCGTGGCTACACCTTC.

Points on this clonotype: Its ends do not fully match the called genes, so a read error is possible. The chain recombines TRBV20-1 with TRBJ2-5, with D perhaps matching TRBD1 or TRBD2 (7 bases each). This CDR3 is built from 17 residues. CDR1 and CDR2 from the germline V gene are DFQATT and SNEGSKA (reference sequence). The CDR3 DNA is TGCTGTGCTAGAGACGCCAGGGGGGGATTGCGTCAAGAGACCCAGTACTTC. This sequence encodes CCARDARGGLRQETQYF.

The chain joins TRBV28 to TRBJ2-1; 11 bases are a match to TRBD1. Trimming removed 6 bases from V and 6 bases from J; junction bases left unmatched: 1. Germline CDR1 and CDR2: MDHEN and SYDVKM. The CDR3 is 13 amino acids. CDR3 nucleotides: TGTGCCAGCAGGGGACAGGGGGTCAATGAGCAGTTCTTC. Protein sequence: CASRGQGVNEQFF.

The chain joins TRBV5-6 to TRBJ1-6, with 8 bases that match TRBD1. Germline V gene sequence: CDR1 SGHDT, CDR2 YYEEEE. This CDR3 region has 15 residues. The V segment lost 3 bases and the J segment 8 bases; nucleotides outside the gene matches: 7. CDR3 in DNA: TGTGCCAGCAGCTATTTGGACAGGGATGATTCACCCCTCCACTTT. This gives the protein CASSYLDRDDSPLHF.

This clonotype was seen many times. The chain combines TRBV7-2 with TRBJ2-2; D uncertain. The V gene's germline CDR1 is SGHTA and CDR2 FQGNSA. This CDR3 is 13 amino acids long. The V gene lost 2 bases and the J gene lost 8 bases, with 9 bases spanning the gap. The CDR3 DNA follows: TGTGCCAGCAGCTTATACTTCTTGGGGGAGCTGTTTTTT. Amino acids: CASSLYFLGELFF.

CDR3 nucleotides: TGCGCCAGCAGCCAAGATAAAGGGACAGGGGATCAGCCCCAGCATTTT. The encoded protein is CASSQDKGTGDQPQHF. This sequence joins TRBV4-3 and TRBJ1-5, with TRBD1 identical over 10 bases. Looked up from germline, CDR1 is LGHNA and CDR2 is YSLEER. V was pared by 0 bases and J by 5 bases, with 4 bases of the junction left unmatched. The CDR3 runs 16 residues.

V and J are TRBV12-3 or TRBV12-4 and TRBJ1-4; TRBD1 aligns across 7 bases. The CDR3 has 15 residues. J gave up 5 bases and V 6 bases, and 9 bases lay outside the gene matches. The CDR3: CASSSTGLGNEKLFF. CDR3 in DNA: TGTGCCAGCAGCTCGACAGGGCTAGGAAATGAAAAACTGTTTTTT.

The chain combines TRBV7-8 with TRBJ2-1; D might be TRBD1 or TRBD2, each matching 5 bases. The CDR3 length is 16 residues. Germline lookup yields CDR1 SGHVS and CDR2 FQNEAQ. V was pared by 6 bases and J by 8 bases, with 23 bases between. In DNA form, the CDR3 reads TGTGCCAGCAGTAGATCCGGGACGGGCGCCAGTTATGAGCAGTTCTTC. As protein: CASSRSGTGASYEQFF.

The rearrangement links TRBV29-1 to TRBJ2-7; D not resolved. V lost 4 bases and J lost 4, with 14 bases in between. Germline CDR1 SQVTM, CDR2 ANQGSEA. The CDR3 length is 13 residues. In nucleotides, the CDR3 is TGCAGCGTTGGTGTCACGGGCAGTTACGAGCAGTACTTC. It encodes CSVGVTGSYEQYF.

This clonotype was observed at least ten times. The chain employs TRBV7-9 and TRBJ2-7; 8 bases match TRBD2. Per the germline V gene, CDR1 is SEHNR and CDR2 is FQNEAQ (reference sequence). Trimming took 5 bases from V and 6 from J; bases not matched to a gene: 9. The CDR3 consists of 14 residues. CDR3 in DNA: TGTGCCAGCAGCGGTAGCGGGAAGACGTTCGAGCAGTACTTC. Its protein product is CASSGSGKTFEQYF.

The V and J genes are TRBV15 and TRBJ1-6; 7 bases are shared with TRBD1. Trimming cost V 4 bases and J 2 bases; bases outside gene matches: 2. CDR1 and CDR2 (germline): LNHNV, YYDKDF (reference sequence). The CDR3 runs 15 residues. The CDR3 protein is CATSTQGAYNSPLHF. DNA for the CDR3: TGTGCCACCAGCACTCAGGGGGCCTATAATTCACCCCTCCACTTT.

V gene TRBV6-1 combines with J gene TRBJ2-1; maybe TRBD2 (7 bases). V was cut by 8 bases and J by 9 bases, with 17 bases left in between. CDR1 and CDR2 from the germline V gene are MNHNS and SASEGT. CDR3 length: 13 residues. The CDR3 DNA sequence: TGTGCCAGCCGGGGGCGGGAGCATGGTGAGCAGTTCTTC. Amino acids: CASRGREHGEQFF.

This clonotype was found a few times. The CDR3 reads CASSLRPGGADTQYF. Here the CDR3 DNA reads TGTGCCAGCAGCTTGAGGCCAGGAGGCGCAGATACGCAGTATTTT. V gene TRBV5-5 combines with J gene TRBJ2-3, with TRBD2 as a possible D gene (5 bases). Deletions cut 1 base from V and 4 bases from J, with 13 bases between. CDR3 size: 15 residues. From germline, CDR1 is SGHKS and CDR2 YYEKEE (reference sequence).

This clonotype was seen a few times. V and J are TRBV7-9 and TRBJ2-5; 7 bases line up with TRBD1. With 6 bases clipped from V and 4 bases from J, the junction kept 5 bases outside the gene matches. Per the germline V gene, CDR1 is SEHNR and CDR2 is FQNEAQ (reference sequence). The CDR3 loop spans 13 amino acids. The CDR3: CASRGQWVETQYF. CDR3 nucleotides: TGTGCCAGCAGGGGACAGTGGGTAGAGACCCAGTACTTC.

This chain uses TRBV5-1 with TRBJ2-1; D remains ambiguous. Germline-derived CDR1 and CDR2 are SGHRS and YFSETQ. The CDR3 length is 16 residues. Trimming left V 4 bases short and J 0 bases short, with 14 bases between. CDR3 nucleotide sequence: TGCGCCAGCAGCCCGATTGGGCGAAGCTCCTACAATGAGCAGTTCTTC. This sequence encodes CASSPIGRSSYNEQFF.

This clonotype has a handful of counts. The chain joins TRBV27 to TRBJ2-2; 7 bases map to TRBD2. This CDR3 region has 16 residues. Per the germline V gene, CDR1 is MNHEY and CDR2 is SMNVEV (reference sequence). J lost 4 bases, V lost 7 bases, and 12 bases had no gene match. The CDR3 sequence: CASTAYGGRFTGELFF. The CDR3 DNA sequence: TGTGCCAGCACAGCATACGGGGGGAGGTTCACCGGGGAGCTGTTTTTT.

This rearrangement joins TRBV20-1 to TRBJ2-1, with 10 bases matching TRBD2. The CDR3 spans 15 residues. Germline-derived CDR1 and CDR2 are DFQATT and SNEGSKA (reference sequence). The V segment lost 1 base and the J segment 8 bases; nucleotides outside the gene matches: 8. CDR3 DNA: TGCAGTGCTAGAGGACGAGCGGGAGGGGGGCATGAGCAGTTCTTC. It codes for CSARGRAGGGHEQFF.

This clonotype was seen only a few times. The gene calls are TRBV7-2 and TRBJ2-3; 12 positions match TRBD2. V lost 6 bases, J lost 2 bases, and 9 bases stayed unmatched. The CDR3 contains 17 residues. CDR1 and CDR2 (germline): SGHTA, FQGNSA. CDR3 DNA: TGTGCCAGCAGGCCCGGGACTAGCGGGTCTTTCACAGATACGCAGTATTTT. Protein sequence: CASRPGTSGSFTDTQYF.

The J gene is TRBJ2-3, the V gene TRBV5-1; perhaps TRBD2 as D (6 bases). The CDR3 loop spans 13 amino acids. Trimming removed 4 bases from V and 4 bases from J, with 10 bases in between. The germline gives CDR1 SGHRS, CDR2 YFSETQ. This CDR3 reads CASSHTGADTQYF. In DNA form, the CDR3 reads TGCGCCAGCAGCCACACGGGGGCAGATACGCAGTATTTT.

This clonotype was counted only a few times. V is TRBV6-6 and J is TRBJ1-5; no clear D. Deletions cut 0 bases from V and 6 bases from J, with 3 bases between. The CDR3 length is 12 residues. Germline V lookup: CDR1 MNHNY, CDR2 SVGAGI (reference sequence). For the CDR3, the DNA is TGTGCCAGCAGTTACTCGGTTCAGCCCCAGCATTTT. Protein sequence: CASSYSVQPQHF.

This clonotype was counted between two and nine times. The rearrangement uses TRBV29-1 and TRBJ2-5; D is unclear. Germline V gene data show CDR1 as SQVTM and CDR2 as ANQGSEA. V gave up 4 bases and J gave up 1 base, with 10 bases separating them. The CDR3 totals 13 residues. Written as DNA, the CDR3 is TGCAGCGTTGGTGGCAGGCCCCAAGAGACCCAGTACTTC. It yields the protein CSVGGRPQETQYF. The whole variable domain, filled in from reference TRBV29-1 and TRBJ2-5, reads SAVISQKPSRDICQRGTSLTIQCQVDSQVTMMFWYRQQPGQSLTLIATANQGSEATYESGFVIDKFPISRPNLTFSTLTVSNMSPEDSSIYLCSVGGRPQETQYFGPGTRLLVL.

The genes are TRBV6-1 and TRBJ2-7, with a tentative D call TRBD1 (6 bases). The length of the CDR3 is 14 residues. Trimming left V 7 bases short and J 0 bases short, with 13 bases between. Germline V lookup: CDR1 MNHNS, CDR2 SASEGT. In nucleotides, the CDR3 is TGTGCCAGCAAAGGGGGACGAAGCTCCTACGAGCAGTACTTC. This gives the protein CASKGGRSSYEQYF.

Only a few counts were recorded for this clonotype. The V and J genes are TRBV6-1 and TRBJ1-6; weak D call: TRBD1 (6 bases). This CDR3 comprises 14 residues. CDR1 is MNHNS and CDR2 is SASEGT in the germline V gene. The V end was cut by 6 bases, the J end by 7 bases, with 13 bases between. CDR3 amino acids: CASRKRRGNSPLHF. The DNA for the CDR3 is TGTGCCAGCAGAAAACGCAGGGGAAATTCACCCCTCCACTTT.

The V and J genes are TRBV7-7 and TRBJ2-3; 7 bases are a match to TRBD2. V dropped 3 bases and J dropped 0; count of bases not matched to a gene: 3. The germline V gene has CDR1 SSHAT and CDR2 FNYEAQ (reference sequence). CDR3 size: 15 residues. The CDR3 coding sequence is TGTGCCAGCAGCTTGGGACTAACTAGCACAGATACGCAGTATTTT. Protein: CASSLGLTSTDTQYF.

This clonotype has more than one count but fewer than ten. CDR3 bases: TGTGCCAGCTCACCACGAGTGGATCAGGGACCGGGTGAGCAGTTCTTC. Translating it yields CASSPRVDQGPGEQFF. V is TRBV18 and J is TRBJ2-1; D may match TRBD1 or TRBD2 (5 bases each). Germline V gives CDR1 KGHSH, CDR2 LQKENI. This CDR3 comprises 16 residues. V lost 1 base and J lost 9, with 19 bases in between.

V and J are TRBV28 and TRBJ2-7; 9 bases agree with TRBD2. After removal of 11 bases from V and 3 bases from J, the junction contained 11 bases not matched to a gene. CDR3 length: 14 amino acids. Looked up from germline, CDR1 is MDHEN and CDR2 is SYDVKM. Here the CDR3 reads CASNPHSGSYEQYF. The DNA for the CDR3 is TGTGCCTCAAACCCTCATAGCGGGAGCTACGAGCAGTACTTC.

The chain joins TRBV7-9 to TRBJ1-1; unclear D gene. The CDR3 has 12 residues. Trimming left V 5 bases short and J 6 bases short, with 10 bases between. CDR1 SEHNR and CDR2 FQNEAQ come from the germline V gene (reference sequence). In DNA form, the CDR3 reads TGTGCCAGCAGCCACTCCGCGGCTGAAGCTTTCTTT. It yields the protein CASSHSAAEAFF.